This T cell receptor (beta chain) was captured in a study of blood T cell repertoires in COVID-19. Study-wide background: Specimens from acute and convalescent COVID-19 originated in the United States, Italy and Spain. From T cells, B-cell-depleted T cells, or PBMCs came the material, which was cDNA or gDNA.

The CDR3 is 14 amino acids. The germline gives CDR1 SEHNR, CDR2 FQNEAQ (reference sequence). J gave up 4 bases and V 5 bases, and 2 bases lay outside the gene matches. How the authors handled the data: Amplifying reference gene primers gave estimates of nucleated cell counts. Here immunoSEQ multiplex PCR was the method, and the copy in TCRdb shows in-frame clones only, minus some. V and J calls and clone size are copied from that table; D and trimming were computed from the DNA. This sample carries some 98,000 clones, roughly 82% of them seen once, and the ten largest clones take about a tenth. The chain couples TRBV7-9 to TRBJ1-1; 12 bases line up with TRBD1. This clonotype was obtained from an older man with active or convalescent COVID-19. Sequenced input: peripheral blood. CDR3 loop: CASSRGQGATEAFF. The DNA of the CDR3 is TGTGCCAGCAGCCGGGGACAGGGGGCCACTGAAGCTTTCTTT.